This T cell receptor beta chain derives from a study of post-analysis software for immune sequencing data. Study context: Disease courses included relapsing-remitting, secondary progressive and progressive-relapsing multiple sclerosis. Study conclusions and caveats: Comparison of patients with controls showed roughly five TRBV segments more frequent in patients, TRBV5-6, TRBV5-1 and TRBV20-1 among them.

Libraries were made from TCR beta cDNA, and they carried unique molecular identifiers. TCRdb called the PCR reads again in MiXCR, with one record for every CDR3 protein. Among around 190,000 distinct CDR3 sequences listed, about 30% were seen once. This clonotype has a count of ten or more. Its antigen remains unknown. The CDR3 contains 13 residues. The ends were cut back, 7 bases at V and 6 bases at J, with 17 bases in the middle. Germline values: CDR1 DFQATT, CDR2 SNEGSKA (reference sequence). What was sequenced was blood. The receptor was derived from a girl under 18 with multiple sclerosis. The J gene is TRBJ2-3, the V gene TRBV20-1, with D possibly being TRBD1 or TRBD2 (5 bases each). The CDR3 region is CSERGVVMDTQYF. The DNA of the CDR3 is TGCAGTGAGAGAGGGGTTGTGATGGATACGCAGTATTTT.